This T cell receptor beta chain was identified in a study of T cell responses to AZD1222 COVID-19 vaccine. Here immunoSEQ multiplex PCR was the method, and the copy in TCRdb shows in-frame clones only, minus some. The table records approximately 100,000 clones, just over 90% of them present only once. The CDR3 totals 15 residues. Germline CDR1 and CDR2: SNHLY and FYNNEI. The ends lost 5 bases at V and 4 bases at J; junction bases unmatched: 9. The material was peripheral blood, obtained on day 0 of AZD1222 vaccination. The receptor was derived from an adult in good health. The chain links TRBV2 to TRBJ1-2; 8 positions agree with TRBD1. CDR3: CASSQDRATLYGYTF. CDR3 DNA sequence: TGTGCCAGCAGTCAGGACAGGGCCACCCTCTATGGCTACACCTTC.